A single T cell receptor beta chain is shown here with its context. This sample stems from a study of blood T cell repertoires in COVID-19. The wider study: T cells, B-cell-depleted T cells, or PBMCs supplied cDNA or gDNA.

The method was immunoSEQ multiplex PCR; TCRdb's version includes in-frame clones alone and lacks a portion of them. The data contain about 62,000 clones, roughly 71% of them singletons. This receptor was taken from a woman in her forties or fifties with active or convalescent COVID-19. Specimen: peripheral blood.

CDR3 protein: CASSLLAGPNTGELFF. CDR3 DNA: TGTGCCAGCAGCTTATTAGCGGGACCGAACACCGGGGAGCTGTTTTTT. The chain employs TRBV7-3 and TRBJ2-2; 8 bases are shared with TRBD2. The germline V gene encodes CDR1 SGHTA and CDR2 FQGTGA. With 2 bases clipped from V and 0 bases from J, the junction kept 2 bases outside the gene matches. The CDR3 sequence is 16 residues long.